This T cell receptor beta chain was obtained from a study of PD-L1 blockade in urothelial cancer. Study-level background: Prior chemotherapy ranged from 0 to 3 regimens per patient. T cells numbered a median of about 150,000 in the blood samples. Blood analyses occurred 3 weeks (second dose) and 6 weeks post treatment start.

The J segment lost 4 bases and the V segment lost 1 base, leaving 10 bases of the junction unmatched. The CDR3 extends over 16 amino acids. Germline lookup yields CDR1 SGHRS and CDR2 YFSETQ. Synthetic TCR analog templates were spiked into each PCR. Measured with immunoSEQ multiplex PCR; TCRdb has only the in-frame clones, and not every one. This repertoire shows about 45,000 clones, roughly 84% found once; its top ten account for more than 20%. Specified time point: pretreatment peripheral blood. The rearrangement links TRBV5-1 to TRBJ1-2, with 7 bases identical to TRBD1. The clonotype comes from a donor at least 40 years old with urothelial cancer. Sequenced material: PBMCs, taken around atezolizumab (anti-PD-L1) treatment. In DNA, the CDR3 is TGCGCCAGCAGCTTGATGGGGACAGTCCGCACCTATGGCTACACCTTC. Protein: CASSLMGTVRTYGYTF.